The clone carrying this TCR beta chain turned up a few times. The sample comes from a study of T-cell memory formation after mild COVID-19. Study as a whole: Largely donor-specific sequence clusters came from a couple of donors.

The CDR3 spans 17 residues. V was trimmed by 5 bases and J by 4 bases, leaving 20 bases between them. TCRdb re-called the 5' RACE reads with MiXCR, one entry per CDR3 protein. Of about 200,000 distinct CDR3 sequences in the sample, about a sixth were seen once. The chain has TRBV12-3 or TRBV12-4 and TRBJ2-2; TRBD2 is a possible D gene (5 bases). The sequencing sample was made of PBMCs or a T cell subset sorted from them (not recorded which). The TCR sequence derives from an adult woman who had mild COVID-19 (a few samples of this study predate the infection). Cell type and time point are not known. The CDR3 DNA sequence: TGTGCCAGCAGTCCGTCTGGAAAAAGGACTGCCACCGGGGAGCTGTTTTTT. This codes for CASSPSGKRTATGELFF.